This TCR beta chain was obtained from a study of blood T cell repertoires in COVID-19. Turning to the study itself: From T cells, B-cell-depleted T cells, or PBMCs came the material, which was cDNA or gDNA.

Germline V gene sequence: CDR1 LGHNA, CDR2 YSLEER. The CDR3 contains 14 residues. V lost 4 bases and J lost 4; bases outside the gene matches: 6. Cohort allocation depended upon clinical history that participants reported. Clones were sequenced by immunoSEQ multiplex PCR, and TCRdb holds only the in-frame ones, with some missing. The sample lists about 480,000 clones, 70% to 90% seen once, with approximately 1.8% in the top ten. Sequenced material: PBMCs or T cells enriched from blood (not recorded which). This TCR was sampled from a woman aged 40 to 50 who had recovered from COVID-19. J is TRBJ1-2 and V is TRBV4-3; 7 bases line up with TRBD1. CDR3 sequence (DNA): TGCGCCAGCAGCCCTAAGACAGGGACCTATGGCTACACCTTC. Protein sequence: CASSPKTGTYGYTF.